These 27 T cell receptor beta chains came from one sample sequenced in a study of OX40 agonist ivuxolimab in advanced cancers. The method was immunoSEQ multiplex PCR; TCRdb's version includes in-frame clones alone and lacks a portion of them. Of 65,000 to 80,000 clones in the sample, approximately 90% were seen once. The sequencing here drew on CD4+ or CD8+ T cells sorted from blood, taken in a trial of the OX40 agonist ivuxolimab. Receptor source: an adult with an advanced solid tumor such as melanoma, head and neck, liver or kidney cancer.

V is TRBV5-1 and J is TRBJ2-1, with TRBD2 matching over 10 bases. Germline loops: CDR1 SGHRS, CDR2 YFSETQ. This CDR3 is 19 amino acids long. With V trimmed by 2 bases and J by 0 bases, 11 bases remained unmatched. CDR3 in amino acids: CASSFKRTSGTSSYNEQFF. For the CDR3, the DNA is TGCGCCAGCAGCTTCAAGAGGACTAGCGGAACGAGCTCCTACAATGAGCAGTTCTTC.

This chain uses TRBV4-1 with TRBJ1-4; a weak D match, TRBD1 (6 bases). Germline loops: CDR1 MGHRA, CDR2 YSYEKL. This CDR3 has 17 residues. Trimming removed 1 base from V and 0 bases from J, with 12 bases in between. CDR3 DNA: TGCGCCAGCAGCCAAGGGACAGTAACGTCAACTAATGAAAAACTGTTTTTT. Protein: CASSQGTVTSTNEKLFF.

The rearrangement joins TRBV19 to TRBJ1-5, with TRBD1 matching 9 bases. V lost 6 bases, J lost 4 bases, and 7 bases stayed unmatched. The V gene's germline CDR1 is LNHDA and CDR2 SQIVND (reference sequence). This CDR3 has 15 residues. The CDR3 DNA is TGTGCCAGTAGCAGAGGGACAGGGAGAAATCAGCCCCAGCATTTT. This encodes CASSRGTGRNQPQHF. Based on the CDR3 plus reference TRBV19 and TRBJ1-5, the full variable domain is DGGITQSPKYLFRKEGQNVTLSCEQNLNHDAMYWYRQDPGQGLRLIYYSQIVNDFQKGDIAEGYSVSREKKESFPLTVTSAQKNPTAFYLCASSRGTGRNQPQHFGDGTRLSIL.

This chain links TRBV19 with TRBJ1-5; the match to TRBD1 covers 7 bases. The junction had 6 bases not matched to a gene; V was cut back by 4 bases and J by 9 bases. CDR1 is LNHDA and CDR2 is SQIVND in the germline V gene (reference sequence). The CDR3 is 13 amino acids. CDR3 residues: CASSTKTGPPQHF. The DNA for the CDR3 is TGTGCCAGTAGTACTAAGACAGGGCCGCCCCAGCATTTT.

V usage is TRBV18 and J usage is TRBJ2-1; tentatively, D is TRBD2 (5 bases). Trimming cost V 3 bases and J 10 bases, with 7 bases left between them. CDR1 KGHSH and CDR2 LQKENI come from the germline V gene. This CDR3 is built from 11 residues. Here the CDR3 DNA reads TGTGCCAGCTCACCCACGGGAGAGCAGTTCTTC. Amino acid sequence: CASSPTGEQFF.

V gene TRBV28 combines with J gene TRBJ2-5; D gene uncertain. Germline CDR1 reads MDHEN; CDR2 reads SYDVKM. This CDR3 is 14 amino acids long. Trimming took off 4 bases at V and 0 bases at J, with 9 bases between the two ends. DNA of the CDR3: TGTGCCAGCAGTTGGCAGAGCTACCAAGAGACCCAGTACTTC. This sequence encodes CASSWQSYQETQYF.

CDR3 in amino acids: CATTGMGNTEAFF. The CDR3 DNA reads as TGTGCCACAACAGGGATGGGGAACACTGAAGCTTTCTTT. The chain is built from TRBV19 and TRBJ1-1, with D perhaps matching TRBD1 (6 bases). Germline CDR1 and CDR2: LNHDA and SQIVND (reference sequence). The CDR3 runs 13 residues. The germline V and J ends were trimmed by 10 bases and 1 base, with 13 bases remaining between them.

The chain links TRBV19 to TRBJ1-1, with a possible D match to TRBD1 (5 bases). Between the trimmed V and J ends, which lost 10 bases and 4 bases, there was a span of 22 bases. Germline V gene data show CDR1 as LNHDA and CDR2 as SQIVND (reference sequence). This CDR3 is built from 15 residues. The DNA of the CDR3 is TGTGCCATTTCCACCGGGAGGGGCGAGGGCACTGAAGCTTTCTTT. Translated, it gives CAISTGRGEGTEAFF.

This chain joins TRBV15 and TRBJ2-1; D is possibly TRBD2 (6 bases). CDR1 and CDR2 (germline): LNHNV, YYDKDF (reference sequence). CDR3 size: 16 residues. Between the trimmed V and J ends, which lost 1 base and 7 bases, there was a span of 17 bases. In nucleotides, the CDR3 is TGTGCCACCAGCAGAGCACGGACTAACAGCATAAATGAGCAGTTCTTC. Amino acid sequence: CATSRARTNSINEQFF.

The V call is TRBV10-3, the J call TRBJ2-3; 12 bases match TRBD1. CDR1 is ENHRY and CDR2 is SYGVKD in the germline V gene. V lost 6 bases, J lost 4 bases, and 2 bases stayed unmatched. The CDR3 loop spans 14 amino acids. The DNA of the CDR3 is TGTGCCATCAGGGGACAGGGGGCCGCAGATACGCAGTATTTT. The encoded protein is CAIRGQGAADTQYF.

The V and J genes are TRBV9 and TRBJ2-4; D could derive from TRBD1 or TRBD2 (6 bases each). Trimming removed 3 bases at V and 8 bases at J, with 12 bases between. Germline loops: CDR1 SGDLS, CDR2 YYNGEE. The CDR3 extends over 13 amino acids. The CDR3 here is CASSGAGEDIQYF. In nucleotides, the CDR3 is TGTGCCAGCAGCGGCGCAGGGGAGGACATTCAGTACTTC.

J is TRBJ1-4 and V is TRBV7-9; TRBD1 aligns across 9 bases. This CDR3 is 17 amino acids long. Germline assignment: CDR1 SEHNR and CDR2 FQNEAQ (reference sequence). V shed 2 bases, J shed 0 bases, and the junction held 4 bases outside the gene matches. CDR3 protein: CASSLWGQGTTNEKLFF. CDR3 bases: TGTGCCAGCAGCTTATGGGGACAGGGAACAACTAATGAAAAACTGTTTTTT.

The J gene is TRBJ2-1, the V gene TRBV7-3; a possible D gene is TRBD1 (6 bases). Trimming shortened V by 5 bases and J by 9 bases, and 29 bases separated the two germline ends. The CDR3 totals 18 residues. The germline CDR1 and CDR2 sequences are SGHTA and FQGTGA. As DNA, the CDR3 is TGTGCCAGCAGCGGGGGCGGAACGGGGTGGTATCAACACAGTGAGCAGTTCTTC. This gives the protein CASSGGGTGWYQHSEQFF.

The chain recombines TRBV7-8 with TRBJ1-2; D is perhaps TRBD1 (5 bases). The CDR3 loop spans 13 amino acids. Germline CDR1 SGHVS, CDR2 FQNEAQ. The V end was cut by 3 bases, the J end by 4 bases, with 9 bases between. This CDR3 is CASSFGRGYGYTF. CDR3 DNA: TGTGCCAGCAGCTTCGGGAGGGGCTATGGCTACACCTTC.

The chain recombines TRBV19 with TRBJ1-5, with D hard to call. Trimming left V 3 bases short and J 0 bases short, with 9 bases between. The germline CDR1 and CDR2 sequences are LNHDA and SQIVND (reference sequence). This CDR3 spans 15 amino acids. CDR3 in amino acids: CASSMRTDSNQPQHF. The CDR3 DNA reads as TGTGCCAGTAGTATGCGGACGGATAGCAATCAGCCCCAGCATTTT. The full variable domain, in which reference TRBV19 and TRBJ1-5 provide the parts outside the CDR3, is DGGITQSPKYLFRKEGQNVTLSCEQNLNHDAMYWYRQDPGQGLRLIYYSQIVNDFQKGDIAEGYSVSREKKESFPLTVTSAQKNPTAFYLCASSMRTDSNQPQHFGDGTRLSIL.

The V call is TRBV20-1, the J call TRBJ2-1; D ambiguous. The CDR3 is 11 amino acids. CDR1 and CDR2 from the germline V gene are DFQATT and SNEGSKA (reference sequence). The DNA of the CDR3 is TGCAGGGCTGGAGACGGTTATGAGCAGTTCTTC. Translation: CRAGDGYEQFF.

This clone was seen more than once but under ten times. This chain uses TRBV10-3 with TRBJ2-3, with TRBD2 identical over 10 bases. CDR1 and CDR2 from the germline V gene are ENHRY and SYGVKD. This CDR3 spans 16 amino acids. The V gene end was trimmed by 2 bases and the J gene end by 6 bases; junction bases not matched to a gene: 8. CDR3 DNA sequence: TGTGCCATCAGTGAGACTAGCGGGGTGAACAAGGATACGCAGTATTTT. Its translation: CAISETSGVNKDTQYF.

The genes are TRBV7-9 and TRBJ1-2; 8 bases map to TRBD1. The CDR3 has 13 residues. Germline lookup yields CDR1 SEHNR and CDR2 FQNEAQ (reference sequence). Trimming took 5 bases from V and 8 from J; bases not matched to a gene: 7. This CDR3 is CASSDRGFGGYTF. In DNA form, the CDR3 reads TGTGCCAGCAGCGACAGGGGTTTTGGCGGCTACACCTTC.

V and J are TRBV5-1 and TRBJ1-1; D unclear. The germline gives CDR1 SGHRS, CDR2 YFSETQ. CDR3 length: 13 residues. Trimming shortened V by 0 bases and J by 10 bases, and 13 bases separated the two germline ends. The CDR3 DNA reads TGCGCCAGCAGCTTGGATAGGGTTAAGGTAGCTTTCTTT. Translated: CASSLDRVKVAFF.

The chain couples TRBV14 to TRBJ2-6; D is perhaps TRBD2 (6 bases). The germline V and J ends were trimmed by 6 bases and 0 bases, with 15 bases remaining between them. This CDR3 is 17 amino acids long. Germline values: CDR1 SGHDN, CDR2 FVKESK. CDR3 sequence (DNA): TGTGCCAGCAGTCTTAGCGGCCAGTACTCTGGGGCCAACGTCCTGACTTTC. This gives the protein CASSLSGQYSGANVLTF.

CDR3: CASRYQGVLYGYTF. As DNA, the CDR3 is TGTGCCAGCAGATACCAGGGGGTTCTATATGGCTACACCTTC. The chain joins TRBV6-5 to TRBJ1-2, with 7 bases lining up with TRBD1. Germline CDR1 and CDR2: MNHEY and SVGAGI. V shed 6 bases and J 5 bases; nucleotides not matched to a gene: 9. This CDR3 comprises 14 residues.

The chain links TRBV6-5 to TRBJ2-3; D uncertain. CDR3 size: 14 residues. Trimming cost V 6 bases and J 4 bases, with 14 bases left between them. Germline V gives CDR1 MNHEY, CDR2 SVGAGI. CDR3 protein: CASRRATWADTQYF. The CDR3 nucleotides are TGTGCCAGCAGACGCGCCACTTGGGCAGATACGCAGTATTTT.

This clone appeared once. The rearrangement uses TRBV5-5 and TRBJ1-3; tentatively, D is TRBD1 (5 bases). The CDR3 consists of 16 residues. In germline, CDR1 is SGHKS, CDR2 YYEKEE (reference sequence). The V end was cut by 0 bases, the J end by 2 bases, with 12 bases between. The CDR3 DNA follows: TGTGCCAGCAGCTTGGTCGGCGGGACGGCTGGAAACACCATATATTTT. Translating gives CASSLVGGTAGNTIYF.

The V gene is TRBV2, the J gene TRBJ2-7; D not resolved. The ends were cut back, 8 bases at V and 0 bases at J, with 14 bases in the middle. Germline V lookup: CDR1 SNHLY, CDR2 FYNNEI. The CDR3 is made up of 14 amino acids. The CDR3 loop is CASRKARSSYEQYF. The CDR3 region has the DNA TGTGCCAGCCGAAAAGCTAGGAGCTCCTACGAGCAGTACTTC.

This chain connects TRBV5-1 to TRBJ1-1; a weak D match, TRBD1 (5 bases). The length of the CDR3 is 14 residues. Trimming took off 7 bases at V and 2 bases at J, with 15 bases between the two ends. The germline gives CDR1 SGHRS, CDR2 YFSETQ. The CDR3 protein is CASHAGTINTEAFF. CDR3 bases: TGCGCCAGCCACGCCGGGACGATTAACACTGAAGCTTTCTTT. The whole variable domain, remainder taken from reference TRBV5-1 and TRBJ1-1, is KAGVTQTPRYLIKTRGQQVTLSCSPISGHRSVSWYQQTPGQGLQFLFEYFSETQRNKGNFPGRFSGRQFSNSRSEMNVSTLELGDSALYLCASHAGTINTEAFFGQGTRLTVV.

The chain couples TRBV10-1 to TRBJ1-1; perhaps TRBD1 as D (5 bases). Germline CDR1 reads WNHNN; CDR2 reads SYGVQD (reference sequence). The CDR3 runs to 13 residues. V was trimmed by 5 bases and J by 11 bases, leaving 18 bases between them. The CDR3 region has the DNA TGCGCCAGCAGTACATCGGGGGTAGGAAGTGCTTTCTTT. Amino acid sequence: CASSTSGVGSAFF.

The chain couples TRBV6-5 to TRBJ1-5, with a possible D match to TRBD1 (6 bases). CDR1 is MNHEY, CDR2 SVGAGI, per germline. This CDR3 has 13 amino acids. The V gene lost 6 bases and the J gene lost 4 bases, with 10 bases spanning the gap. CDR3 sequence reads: CASRTGTNQPQHF. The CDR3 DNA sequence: TGTGCCAGCAGAACAGGGACGAATCAGCCCCAGCATTTT.